This T cell receptor (beta chain) was captured in a study of vaccination effects on CD4 cells after COVID-19 (dated by TCRdb to between 2022 and 2023). Regarding the study in general: Each participant got two doses of an mRNA SARS-CoV-2 vaccine, either BNT162b2 or mRNA-1273. Pre-vaccine samples were collected from a couple of convalescent patients 16 days and one week before the first dose, corresponding to 142 and 148 days after COVID-19 diagnosis. In both COVID-19 convalescent patients and infection-naive vaccine recipients, the study compared SARS-CoV-2 spike-specific CD4+ TCR repertoires from before mRNA vaccination with those from after it. Altogether, around 9 COVID-19 convalescent patients and a handful of SARS-CoV-2-naive healthy vaccine recipients made up the full study. The Oncomine TCR Beta short-read assay on an Illumina iSeq 100 was used to sequence cultures from other donors in the study.

To identify antigen-specific CD4+ T cell clonotypes by their expansion, the ViraFEST assay first stimulated PBMC with viral peptide pools and then applied TCR sequencing. After around 10 days of culture, CD4+ T cells were isolated with the EasySep CD4+ T cell isolation kit. PCR-confirmed SARS-CoV-2 infection had occurred in convalescent patients between March and December 2020, before the Alpha, Beta and Delta variants emerged in the United States. A few million PBMC per well were cultured with 8.5 to 10 ug/ml peptides in IMDM containing around 5.3% human AB serum, roughly 9.5 IU/ml IL-2 and gentamicin. Half of the culture medium was replaced with fresh IL-2-containing medium on days 3 and 7. Unless otherwise noted, each peptide stimulation condition was cultured in triplicate wells. Using Ficoll-Paque Plus gradient centrifugation, PBMC were separated from whole blood and then either used fresh or cryopreserved at -140C. Overlapping peptide pools spanned the spike proteins of SARS-CoV-2 and the common cold coronaviruses HCoV-NL63, HCoV-OC43 and HCoV-229E. Genomic DNA was extracted from cultured CD4+ T cells with the QIAamp micro DNA kit.

The library came from the immunoSEQ multiplex PCR assay. DNA from the CD4+ T cells that had been cultured and isolated underwent TCR beta CDR3 sequencing. The authors' pipeline ran thus. Non-productive TCR sequences were removed and reads were trimmed to the CDR3 region, keeping CDR3s of at least 7 amino acids. Antigen-specific clonotypes were identified with the MANAFEST web app by comparing expansion in peptide wells against reference cultures. To be called positive, a clone needed expansion at FDR<0.05 compared with the reference and with all other wells, an odds ratio greater than 5, and a frequency greater than 0.1% in two replicate wells. A clonotype was defined as cross-reactive if the clonotype was significantly expanded both in SARS-CoV-2 spike wells and in at least one common cold coronavirus spike condition. Using the stringdist R package, CDR3 similarity was measured by Levenshtein distance, and unrooted trees were constructed with ape in R 3.6.1. In TCRdb, the immuneACCESS table is reduced to in-frame sequences with V and J assigned. These tables do not hold every clone; where another copy was compared, an unresolved V gene accounts for under half, and the others remain unexplained. That table is the source of V, J and clone size, and D and trimming were worked out from the DNA. The sample profile shows some 38,000 clones; about two thirds of them were found once. Of the sample, over 15% falls within the top ten clones.

As regards this clone: Its antigen specificity is not known. Base-call qualities are not available, and no considerably larger clone is one nucleotide away.

General conclusions and limits of the study: The study was limited by a small number of convalescent patients, and early post-infection timepoints were lacking. Among convalescent patients, the spike-reactive repertoire after vaccination was made up mainly of new vaccine-induced clones that were largely distinct from the clones induced by infection. Both infection-induced and vaccine-induced clones contracted markedly at late post-vaccination timepoints, which is consistent with waning T cell responses.

The TCR sequence derives from a human donor who had a prior SARS-CoV-2 infection. Sample: CD4+ T cells from PBMCs cultured with HCoV-NL63 spike peptides, taken before COVID-19 vaccination. This sample's cell subset or site label indicates: HCoV-NL63 spike overlapping peptide pool stimulation.

The CDR3 in this case is CASSPSRSGNYEQYF. The bases are TGTGCCAGCAGTCCCTCACGTTCGGGGAACTACGAGCAGTACTTC. The chain employs TRBV6-5 and TRBJ2-7, and TRBD2 may be the D gene, going by 5 matching bases. The cysteine opens and the phenylalanine closes a CDR3 of 15 amino acids. Here the CDR3 DNA is all that survives: 45 bases in frame from base 1. V is shortened by 5 bases, J by 3 bases, and the region joining them spans 17 bases. From the germline V gene, CDR1 is MNHEY and CDR2 is SVGAGI.